One T cell receptor beta chain is described in this entry. This table comes from immunoSEQ multiplex PCR, and its TCRdb copy is limited to in-frame clones, with some not included. In the table there are approximately 210,000 clones, roughly nine tenths of which are singletons. This entry belongs to a study of blood T cell repertoires in COVID-19. In the study overall: Samples taken during acute and convalescent COVID-19 were collected in the United States, Italy and Spain.

The V gene end was trimmed by 4 bases and the J gene end by 2 bases; junction bases not matched to a gene: 11. The CDR3 runs 17 residues. Germline V gene lookup returns CDR1 MNHEY and CDR2 SMNVEV (reference sequence). The chain links TRBV27 to TRBJ2-1; 7 bases are shared with TRBD1. The sequencing sample was made of peripheral blood. This sequence was found in a man in his thirties or forties with acute or convalescent COVID-19. CDR3 in amino acids: CASSSTMGQRAYNEQFF. The CDR3 DNA is TGTGCCAGCAGTTCCACGATGGGACAGAGGGCCTACAATGAGCAGTTCTTC.